This TCR beta chain is drawn from a study of PD-1 blockade in classical Hodgkin lymphoma. Some clones are missing from TCRdb's copy, which holds only in-frame ones; the method was immunoSEQ multiplex PCR. The sample records around 32,000 clones, about 87% being singletons. Sample time point: newly diagnosed, previously untreated cHL patient sample. Starting with thawed PBMCs, CD4+ T cells were purified by magnetic negative selection. This CDR3 spans 15 amino acids. V was clipped by 2 bases and J by 4 bases, with 14 bases between them. Germline lookup yields CDR1 LNHDA and CDR2 SQIVND (reference sequence).

This rearrangement joins TRBV19 to TRBJ1-1; no definite D call. What was sequenced was CD4+ T cells from blood. The origin of this receptor is a human donor with classical Hodgkin lymphoma. CDR3 nucleotide sequence: TGTGCCAGTAGTATACACGTAGGCCGGACCACTGAAGCTTTCTTT. Its translation: CASSIHVGRTTEAFF.